Listed below are T cell receptor beta chains from one sample, sequenced in a study of T cell responses to AZD1222 COVID-19 vaccine. The protocol was immunoSEQ multiplex PCR, while the TCRdb copy is restricted to in-frame clones and leaves out a portion. This sample has 150,000 to 200,000 clones; 80% to 90% occur once, and the top ten carry around 5.8%. Sequenced material: peripheral blood, taken on day 0 of AZD1222 vaccination. The source of these receptors is an adult in good health. Both conserved end residues are part of each CDR3. A D gene is named only where the DNA matches it firmly. Part of the rows lack a size; the others show once, few, many or a class for expanded clones.

clone_size j_call d_call v_call cdr3_aa cdr3_nt
- TRBJ2-7 TRBD2 TRBV29-1 CSVVDSGGSYEQYF TGCAGCGTTGTGGATAGCGGGGGGTCCTACGAGCAGTACTTC
- TRBJ1-5 - TRBV2 CASSRDIYQPQHF TGTGCCAGCTCTAGGGACATCTATCAGCCCCAGCATTTT
- TRBJ2-1 - TRBV11-2 CASSSLGASSYNEQFF TGTGCCAGCAGCTCTCTCGGCGCCAGCTCCTACAATGAGCAGTTCTTC
- TRBJ2-6 - TRBV28 CASSRQVVGGANVLTF TGTGCCAGCAGCCGACAGGTGGTTGGAGGGGCCAACGTCCTGACTTTC
- TRBJ2-7 - TRBV5-1 CASRGDLREQYF TGCGCCAGCAGGGGGGACTTACGCGAGCAGTACTTC
- TRBJ1-1 TRBD1 TRBV19 CASSISLISGGVNEAFF TGTGCCAGTAGTATATCCCTTATATCAGGGGGCGTCAATGAAGCTTTCTTT
- TRBJ1-2 - TRBV7-3 CASSLIEGLGYTF TGTGCCAGCAGCTTAATTGAGGGGTTGGGCTACACCTTC
- TRBJ1-5 - TRBV30 CAWSVEGVNQPQHF TGTGCCTGGAGTGTAGAGGGGGTCAATCAGCCCCAGCATTTT
- TRBJ1-5 TRBD1 TRBV6-1 CASSERDRASLQFQPQHF TGTGCCAGCAGTGAAAGGGACAGGGCCTCACTTCAATTTCAGCCCCAGCATTTT
- TRBJ2-1 TRBD2 TRBV4-3 CASSHTGTSGINEQFF TGCGCCAGCAGCCACACCGGGACTAGCGGAATCAATGAGCAGTTCTTC
many TRBJ2-7 TRBD1 TRBV27 CASSFGTGPYEQYF TGTGCCAGCAGTTTCGGGACAGGGCCCTACGAGCAGTACTTC
- TRBJ1-2 TRBD1 TRBV6-5 CASSLTGRVGDYTF TGTGCCAGCAGTCTGACAGGGCGTGTAGGGGACTACACCTTC
- TRBJ1-2 - TRBV30 CACQTDNYGYTF TGTGCCTGCCAGACGGATAACTATGGCTACACCTTC
once TRBJ1-5 TRBD1 TRBV7-2 CASSPDRGTQPQHF TGTGCCAGCAGCCCAGACAGGGGGACTCAGCCCCAGCATTTT
- TRBJ1-4 TRBD1 TRBV5-1 CASSLVSPGTGENEKLFF TGCGCCAGCAGCTTGGTTTCTCCAGGGACAGGGGAAAATGAAAAACTGTTTTTT
- TRBJ1-2 - TRBV28 CASSFSIYGYTF TGTGCCAGCAGTTTCTCTATTTATGGCTACACCTTC
- TRBJ2-7 - TRBV9 CASIPQVVRGSYEQYF TGTGCCAGCATCCCCCAGGTGGTCAGGGGCTCCTACGAGCAGTACTTC
once TRBJ1-2 - TRBV28 CASSLGQGVSSSYGYTF TGTGCCAGCAGTCTCGGGCAGGGAGTAAGCTCGAGCTATGGCTACACCTTC
- TRBJ1-3 - TRBV6-1 CASSETVGNTIYF TGTGCCAGCAGTGAGACCGTTGGAAACACCATATATTTT
- TRBJ1-6 - TRBV2 CASSVLSGRLSNSPLHF TGTGCCAGCAGTGTACTGTCGGGACGGCTTTCTAATTCACCCCTCCACTTT
- TRBJ1-3 TRBD1 TRBV5-4 CASSSRQGSGNTIYF TGTGCCAGCAGTTCTAGACAGGGATCTGGAAACACCATATATTTT
- TRBJ1-4 - TRBV23-1 CASSQIIRPMSRILGEKLFF TGCGCCAGCAGTCAAATCATACGCCCTATGTCCCGCATATTGGGGGAAAAACTGTTTTTT